Following are 7 T cell receptor beta chains from one sample sequenced in a study of shared clonotypes between healthy human individuals. The data were produced by immunoSEQ multiplex PCR, yet TCRdb's version contains in-frame clones alone and is incomplete. The sample has around 2.1 million clones, about 92% seen once; the top ten hold around 1.7%. CD45RO-negative CD8 cells positively selected for CCR7 made up the naive population, which excluded terminally differentiated effector memory CD45RA+ cells. The sequenced sample was naive CD8+ T cells from PBMCs. The receptor set was obtained from a man in his late teens or twenties in good health. Some clones in this sample may be carry-over from other donors' samples.

Note on this clone: A junction end diverges from the germline sequence, so it may reflect a read error. This rearrangement joins TRBV6-1 to TRBJ2-5; perhaps TRBD1 as D (6 bases). This CDR3 region has 13 residues. Per the germline V gene, CDR1 is MNHNS and CDR2 is SASEGT. CDR3 residues: CASSELRTAGVHF. The CDR3 DNA follows: TGTGCCAGCAGTGAATTAAGGACGGCAGGGGTACACTTC.

The rearrangement joins TRBV27 to TRBJ2-5; D remains ambiguous. The CDR3 covers 12 residues. Germline values: CDR1 MNHEY, CDR2 SMNVEV (reference sequence). V was trimmed by 7 bases and J by 0 bases, leaving 6 bases between them. The CDR3 DNA reads as TGTGCCAGCATTTCGTACCAAGAGACCCAGTACTTC. As protein: CASISYQETQYF.

This chain uses TRBV5-6 with TRBJ2-3; D is unresolved. The V gene lost 1 base and the J gene lost 4 bases, with 10 bases spanning the gap. This CDR3 comprises 14 residues. Germline assignment: CDR1 SGHDT and CDR2 YYEEEE. The CDR3 sequence is CASSLSVNADTQYF. CDR3 sequence (DNA): TGTGCCAGCAGCTTGAGCGTTAACGCAGATACGCAGTATTTT.

The V and J genes are TRBV7-3 and TRBJ2-1, with D possibly being TRBD2 (6 bases). The CDR3 spans 19 residues. Germline V gives CDR1 SGHTA, CDR2 FQGTGA. V was cut by 5 bases and J by 0 bases, with 23 bases left in between. The DNA for the CDR3 is TGTGCCAGCAGCCCCCACCCTGGACTACTCTCGAGCTCCTACAATGAGCAGTTCTTC. Translated: CASSPHPGLLSSSYNEQFF.

The chain joins TRBV9 to TRBJ2-7; D possibly matches TRBD1 or TRBD2 (6 bases each). Deletions cut 4 bases from V and 2 bases from J, with 16 bases between. The CDR3 is made up of 15 amino acids. Germline loops: CDR1 SGDLS, CDR2 YYNGEE. In nucleotides, the CDR3 is TGTGCCAGCAGCCCACAAGGGGGGTCCCCCTACGAGCAGTACTTC. Protein product: CASSPQGGSPYEQYF. The entire variable domain, with the rest obtained from reference TRBV9 and TRBJ2-7, is as follows: DSGVTQTPKHLITATGQRVTLRCSPRSGDLSVYWYQQSLDQGLQFLIQYYNGEERAKGNILERFSAQQFPDLHSELNLSSLELGDSALYFCASSPQGGSPYEQYFGPGTRLTVT.

The J gene is TRBJ2-7, the V gene TRBV9, with 8 bases that match TRBD2. J was trimmed by 2 bases and V by 3 bases; bases with no gene match: 10. This CDR3 comprises 16 residues. Germline loops: CDR1 SGDLS, CDR2 YYNGEE. The CDR3 is CASSGVSGGTTYEQYF. The CDR3 coding sequence is TGTGCCAGCAGCGGCGTGTCGGGGGGGACCACCTACGAGCAGTACTTC.

The chain carries TRBV6-5 and TRBJ2-7; TRBD2 is a possible D gene (7 bases). Per the germline V gene, CDR1 is MNHEY and CDR2 is SVGAGI. Trimming left V 1 base short and J 6 bases short, with 13 bases between. The CDR3 is 14 amino acids. CDR3 DNA sequence: TGTGCCAGCAGTTACTATCAAAGGGGGGGCGAGCAGTACTTC. Protein sequence: CASSYYQRGGEQYF.